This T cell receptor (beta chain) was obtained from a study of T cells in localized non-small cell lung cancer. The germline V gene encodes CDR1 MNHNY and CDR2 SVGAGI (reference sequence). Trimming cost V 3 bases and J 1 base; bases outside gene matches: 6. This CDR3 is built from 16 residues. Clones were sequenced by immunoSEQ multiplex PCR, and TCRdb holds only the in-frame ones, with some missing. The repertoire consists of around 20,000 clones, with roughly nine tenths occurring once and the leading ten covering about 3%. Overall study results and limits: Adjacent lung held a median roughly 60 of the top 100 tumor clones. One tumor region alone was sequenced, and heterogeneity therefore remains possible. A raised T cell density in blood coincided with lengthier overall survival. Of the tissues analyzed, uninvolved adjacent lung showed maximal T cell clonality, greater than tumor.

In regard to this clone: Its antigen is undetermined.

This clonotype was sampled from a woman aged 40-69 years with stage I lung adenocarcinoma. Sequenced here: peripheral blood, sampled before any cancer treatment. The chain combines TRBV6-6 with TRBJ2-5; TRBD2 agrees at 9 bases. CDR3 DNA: TGTGCCAGCAGTTATTTAGCGGGAGAGGGCCAAGAGACCCAGTACTTC. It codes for CASSYLAGEGQETQYF.